Listed below are T cell receptor beta chains from one sample, sequenced in a study of CD8 T cells in ankylosing spondylitis. TCRdb re-called the 5' RACE reads with MiXCR, one entry per CDR3 protein. The data hold under 950,000 distinct CDR3 sequences, with 15% to 20% observed a single time. Material for sequencing was blood, either unsorted or a sorted T cell fraction (not recorded which). The receptors shown here come from a male donor with ankylosing spondylitis. The CDR3 runs from the conserved cysteine through the conserved F or W. The D gene is left open where the match is weak. Only some rows state a clone size, as once, few, many or a class for expanded clones.

v_call	clone_size	j_call	d_call	cdr3_nt	cdr3_aa
TRBV6-1	few	TRBJ2-1	TRBD2	TGTGCCAGCACCCGGGGGGGGCAGCAGTTCTTC	CASTRGGQQFF
TRBV28	few	TRBJ1-3	NA	TGTGCCACCATCTCTGGAAACACCATATATTTT	CATISGNTIYF
TRBV12-3/TRBV12-4	few	TRBJ2-2	NA	TGTGCCAGCAGTCCCCGGGACTCTGCCGGGGAGCTGTTTTTT	CASSPRDSAGELFF
TRBV6-4	NA	TRBJ2-1	TRBD2	TGTGCCAGCAGTGACGGGGCGGGAGAAGTAGGCGAGCAGTTCTTC	CASSDGAGEVGEQFF
TRBV12-3/TRBV12-4	many	TRBJ2-1	NA	TGTGCCAGCAGTTTCGAAGGACAGCTTTATGAGCAGTTCTTC	CASSFEGQLYEQFF
TRBV12-3/TRBV12-4	NA	TRBJ2-2	NA	TGTGCCAGCAGCCAAACTGAGGGGGAGCTGTTTTTT	CASSQTEGELFF
TRBV11-2	few	TRBJ2-1	NA	TGTGCCAGCAGCTTAGGGGTGCTATCCTACAATGAGCAGTTCTTC	CASSLGVLSYNEQFF
TRBV3-1	few	TRBJ1-4	NA	TGTGCCAGCAGCCAAGATTTCCGGGGGTATGATGAAAAACTGTTTTTT	CASSQDFRGYDEKLFF
TRBV20-1	NA	TRBJ2-7	NA	TGCAGTGCCCCGCCGGCGGGCCAGGGGTTCGGCGAGCAGTACTTC	CSAPPAGQGFGEQYF
TRBV20-1	NA	TRBJ2-4	NA	TGCAGTGCTAGACCAGGATTAGCCAAAAACATTCAGTACTTC	CSARPGLAKNIQYF
TRBV7-2	few	TRBJ2-5	NA	TGTGCCAGCAGCTTAGCTGGCGGGGGCCCCCAGGAGACCCAGTACTTC	CASSLAGGGPQETQYF
TRBV2	few	TRBJ2-1	NA	TGTGCCAGCAGTGAACTTCCTAGACACGGTGAGCAGTTCTTC	CASSELPRHGEQFF
TRBV27	NA	TRBJ1-2	TRBD1	TGTGCCAGCAGTTCGTGGGGACAGACATATGGCTACACCTTC	CASSSWGQTYGYTF
TRBV4-1	few	TRBJ2-7	TRBD1	TGCGCCAGCAGCTCACCGGGACAGGGGCATTACGAGCAGTACTTC	CASSSPGQGHYEQYF
TRBV5-1	few	TRBJ1-2	NA	TGCGCCAGCAGCGGGGCTCTCAATGGCTACACCTTC	CASSGALNGYTF
TRBV20-1	many	TRBJ1-1	NA	TGCAGTGCCGAGGACAGCGGCACTGAAGCTTTCTTT	CSAEDSGTEAFF
TRBV30	NA	TRBJ2-5	NA	TGTGCCTGGGGACTCTTGCAAGAGACCCAGTACTTC	CAWGLLQETQYF
TRBV7-2	NA	TRBJ2-7	NA	TGTGCCAGCAGCTTATTTAGCCGGTACGAGCAGTACTTC	CASSLFSRYEQYF
TRBV7-9	few	TRBJ1-2	TRBD1	TGTGCCAGCAGCCTATTCGGGACAGGGGACATCTATGGCTACACCTTC	CASSLFGTGDIYGYTF
TRBV10-3	NA	TRBJ2-5	NA	TGTGCCATCAGTGAGGACGGTCAAACTGGGACCCAGTACTTC	CAISEDGQTGTQYF
TRBV2	few	TRBJ2-5	TRBD2	TGTGCCAGCATTTTCGGACTAGCGGGAGAGACCCAGTACTTC	CASIFGLAGETQYF
TRBV20-1	few	TRBJ2-3	NA	TGCAGTGCTAGAGCAGACGGAGATACGCAGTATTTT	CSARADGDTQYF
TRBV3-1	NA	TRBJ2-1	NA	TGTGCCAGCAGCCAAAACCTAGGTGTCAATGAGCAGTTCTTC	CASSQNLGVNEQFF
TRBV30	NA	TRBJ2-6	NA	TGTGCCTGCAGATCGAACTCTGGGGCCAACGTCCTGACTTTC	CACRSNSGANVLTF
TRBV6-1	NA	TRBJ1-5	TRBD1	TGTGCCAGCGGACAGGAATATGGCAATCAGCCCCAGCATTTT	CASGQEYGNQPQHF
TRBV5-1	few	TRBJ2-2	NA	TGCGCCAGCAGCTTGGAACCGCAGGGTGCCGGGGAGCTGTTTTTT	CASSLEPQGAGELFF
TRBV29-1	NA	TRBJ2-1	NA	TGCAGCACCGACGGTAGGGATGAGCAGTTCTTC	CSTDGRDEQFF
TRBV9	few	TRBJ2-3	TRBD1	TGTGCCAGCAGCGTCCAGGGGGTTGGCACAGATACGCAGTATTTT	CASSVQGVGTDTQYF
TRBV12-3/TRBV12-4	NA	TRBJ1-2	NA	TGTGCCAGCAGTTTGGGGTGGGCAGTGGGGGGCTACACCTTC	CASSLGWAVGGYTF
TRBV20-1	NA	TRBJ1-2	NA	TGCAGTGCTAGAGATGAGGGAGGAGGAGGGGCTGATGGCTACACCTTC	CSARDEGGGGADGYTF
TRBV20-1	few	TRBJ2-1	NA	TGCAGTGCTAGCCGAACGCCCGATGAGCAGTTCTTC	CSASRTPDEQFF
TRBV4-1	few	TRBJ2-3	TRBD2	TGCGCCAGCAGCCAAGAAGATCTCCTAGCGGGAGAGAGGGTAGCTGGCACAGATACGCAGTATTTT	CASSQEDLLAGERVAGTDTQYF
TRBV11-2	NA	TRBJ2-3	TRBD2	TGTGCCAGCTCCACCAGAGGCGGGGGGAGCTCTCGCACAGATACGCAGTATTTT	CASSTRGGGSSRTDTQYF
TRBV25-1	NA	TRBJ2-3	NA	TGTGCCAGCACAGGGGTTTGGGGCACAGATACGCAGTATTTT	CASTGVWGTDTQYF
TRBV28	NA	TRBJ1-5	NA	TGTGCCAGCAGACTTCGGGGGAGCAATCAGCCCCAGCATTTT	CASRLRGSNQPQHF
TRBV6-5	few	TRBJ2-4	TRBD2	TGTGCCAGCAGTTTGGTAGCGGGATTAGCCAAAAACATTCAGTACTTC	CASSLVAGLAKNIQYF